The present T cell receptor beta chain was sequenced within a study of low-dose radiotherapy and immunotherapy resistance in tumors. Study details: Fractions of 1 Gy went to Cohort 2 every two weeks, for 13 Gy over 26 weeks. Oral aspirin at 300 mg was taken daily by patients for four cycles, beginning on cycle 1 day 1.

The V end lost 7 bases, the J end lost 2 bases, and 12 bases lay between the germline ends. This CDR3 is 13 amino acids long. The germline V gene encodes CDR1 SEHNR and CDR2 FQNEAQ (reference sequence). cDNA synthesis used a TRAV/TRBV-specific primer set for both chains. Amplification, which lasted 20 to 25 PCR cycles, used a constant-region primer and V-primer adapter to amplify TCRs. TCRdb independently ran MiXCR on the reads; one entry per CDR3 protein. The table lists tens of thousands of distinct CDR3 sequences, 20% to 25% of them singletons. The time point is: after trial treatment. Treatment described: LDRT plus nivolumab, ipilimumab, low-dose cyclophosphamide and aspirin (RACIN trial). Donors received a regimen that comprised nivolumab, ipilimumab, aspirin, low-dose cyclophosphamide and low-dose radiotherapy. Solid tumors that lacked tumor-infiltrating lymphocytes and were advanced were present in eligible patients.

This clonotype appeared many times. The chain is built from TRBV7-9 and TRBJ2-7, with no clear D. This receptor was taken from a female donor with ovarian cancer. Sequencing used PBMCs, obtained after low-dose radiotherapy plus immunotherapy. CDR3 DNA sequence: TGTGCCAGCATCAACAGAGTCCCCTACGAGCAGTACTTC. Protein sequence: CASINRVPYEQYF.